The present T cell receptor beta chain was sequenced within a study of blood T cell repertoires in COVID-19. Study-level background: COVID-19 samples from acute and convalescent phases originated in the United States, Italy and Spain. Sample material is recorded as cDNA or gDNA derived from T cells, B-cell-depleted T cells, or PBMCs.

Residents of about two dozen US areas, aged roughly 18 to 89 years, made up the participants. Recovered status applied to Cohort 3 donors who had two consecutive negative PCRs. It also applied to those with clearance or with symptom resolution. V lost 0 bases and J lost 7, with 7 bases in between. Germline CDR1 MNHEY, CDR2 SVGAGI. This CDR3 contains 13 residues. Produced via immunoSEQ multiplex PCR; TCRdb's table is partial and in-frame only. This sample has around 370,000 clones, with approximately 90% found just once. The receptor's source is a woman aged 18-29 years who had recovered from COVID-19. The chain joins TRBV6-5 to TRBJ2-1; the D is unclear. Sequenced input: PBMCs or T cells enriched from blood (not recorded which). The chain's CDR3 is CASSYSSPNEQFF. CDR3 bases: TGTGCCAGCAGTTACTCGAGCCCGAATGAGCAGTTCTTC.